The sequence of this T cell receptor beta chain was determined in a study of CD8 T cells in ankylosing spondylitis. In its sample, this clonotype was seen many times. What it binds is not known. Via MiXCR, TCRdb re-called the 5' RACE reads, giving one row per CDR3 protein. The sample records 150,000 to 200,000 distinct CDR3 sequences, 10% to 15% being singletons. The study's findings and limits: Characteristic, it appeared, of ankylosing spondylitis blood was a TCR beta motif of several highly homologous variants.

This clonotype was sampled from a female donor with ankylosing spondylitis or in good health (not recorded which). What was sequenced was blood, either unsorted or a sorted T cell fraction (not recorded which).

CDR3 sequence (DNA): TGCGCCAGCAGCATGGGACTAGCGGGGTCTCAGGACGAGCAGTACTTC. The encoded protein is CASSMGLAGSQDEQYF. The chain couples TRBV5-1 to TRBJ2-7; 13 bases fit TRBD2. The V gene end was trimmed by 4 bases and the J gene end by 5 bases; junction bases not matched to a gene: 9. The CDR3 runs to 16 residues. The germline V gene encodes CDR1 SGHRS and CDR2 YFSETQ.